Below are 29 T cell receptor beta chains sequenced from a single sample in a study of T cells in Graves' hyperthyroidism and ophthalmopathy. RNA transcripts yielded amplified TCR beta CDR3 regions. First-round RT-PCR of the TCR CDR3 relied on the HTBI primer set. TCRdb reanalysed the multiplex PCR reads using MiXCR and keeps one entry per CDR3 protein. The table shows about 270,000 distinct CDR3 sequences, with around 15% occurring only once. What was sequenced was blood. The origin of the receptors is a woman in her forties or fifties with Graves' hyperthyroidism that later progressed to Graves' ophthalmopathy.

This chain links TRBV5-1 with TRBJ2-5; 7 nucleotides agree with TRBD1. CDR3 size: 14 residues. V gave up 0 bases and J gave up 4 bases; unmatched junction bases: 3. Germline V gives CDR1 SGHRS, CDR2 YFSETQ. CDR3 sequence: CASSLVGGAETQYF. CDR3 nucleotide sequence: TGCGCCAGCAGCTTGGTAGGGGGCGCAGAGACCCAGTACTTC.

The chain joins TRBV6-1 to TRBJ1-1; D may be TRBD1 (5 bases). CDR1 and CDR2 (germline): MNHNS, SASEGT. V gave up 6 bases and J gave up 7 bases, with 12 bases separating them. CDR3 length: 12 residues. The CDR3 bases are TGTGCCAGCAGGAGGGGAGTGGGTGAAGCTTTCTTT. It is translated as CASRRGVGEAFF.

This clonotype appeared many times. The chain joins TRBV7-3 to TRBJ2-1; tentative D call: TRBD2 (5 bases). Per germline, CDR1 SGHTA and CDR2 FQGTGA. The CDR3 consists of 13 residues. Trimming stripped 5 bases from V and 8 bases from J, with 13 bases between. The CDR3 DNA reads as TGTGCCAGCAGCCCCCGAGCGGAGTATGAGCAGTTCTTC. Translating it yields CASSPRAEYEQFF.

This clonotype showed up many times. The genes are TRBV12-3 or TRBV12-4 and TRBJ1-1; D is possibly TRBD1 (5 bases). V lost 5 bases to trimming and J lost 2 bases, with 15 bases between them. The CDR3 sequence is 15 residues long. The CDR3 region has the DNA TGTGCCAGCAGTCTGTGGGGCTTAACCAACACTGAAGCTTTCTTT. Translated: CASSLWGLTNTEAFF.

This clonotype was counted a few times. The gene calls are TRBV11-2 and TRBJ1-3, with unresolved D. V lost 5 bases and J lost 0, with 5 bases in between. Germline V gives CDR1 SGHAT, CDR2 FQNNGV. The CDR3 has 13 residues. Written as DNA, the CDR3 is TGTGCCAGCAGCCCTCTCTCTGGAAACACCATATATTTT. Its protein is CASSPLSGNTIYF.

This clonotype has ten or more counts. The chain carries TRBV3-1 and TRBJ1-1; a possible D gene is TRBD1 (6 bases). Germline values: CDR1 LGHDT, CDR2 YNNKEL (reference sequence). This CDR3 spans 12 amino acids. V dropped 0 bases and J dropped 7 bases, with 6 bases sitting between them. CDR3 sequence: CASSQDRGEAFF. For the CDR3, the DNA is TGTGCCAGCAGCCAAGACAGGGGTGAAGCTTTCTTT.

The genes are TRBV20-1 and TRBJ1-1, with D possibly TRBD1 on 6 matching bases. The germline CDR1 and CDR2 sequences are DFQATT and SNEGSKA (reference sequence). Trimming cost V 3 bases and J 5 bases, with 19 bases left between them. This CDR3 contains 15 residues. This chain's CDR3 is CSASRIGQGRTEAFF. The DNA of the CDR3 is TGCAGTGCTAGTAGGATAGGGCAGGGGAGGACTGAAGCTTTCTTT.

In its sample, this clonotype was seen many times. The rearrangement links TRBV20-1 to TRBJ2-2; D ambiguous. Between the trimmed V and J ends, which lost 5 bases and 5 bases, there was a span of 15 bases. Germline V gene lookup returns CDR1 DFQATT and CDR2 SNEGSKA (reference sequence). The CDR3 length is 14 residues. In nucleotides, the CDR3 is TGCAGTGCTCGGCTCCGCGGTGGAACCGGGGAGCTGTTTTTT. Translation: CSARLRGGTGELFF.

This clonotype was counted ten times or more. The chain recombines TRBV20-1 with TRBJ2-3; no firm D call. The V end was cut by 3 bases, the J end by 4 bases, with 20 bases between. CDR1 is DFQATT, CDR2 SNEGSKA, per germline (reference sequence). This CDR3 spans 16 amino acids. CDR3 nucleotide sequence: TGCAGTGCTAGTGGCGGACGGCGCGGACCTTCAGATACGCAGTATTTT. It yields the protein CSASGGRRGPSDTQYF.

This clonotype has at least ten counts. The rearrangement joins TRBV7-9 to TRBJ2-7, with TRBD2 as a possible D gene (6 bases). The CDR3 loop spans 13 amino acids. With 6 bases removed from V and 0 bases from J, the gap between germline ends came to 9 bases. Germline V gene lookup returns CDR1 SEHNR and CDR2 FQNEAQ (reference sequence). CDR3 DNA: TGTGCCAGCAGGGGGGGTGACTCCTACGAGCAGTACTTC. Translated, it gives CASRGGDSYEQYF.

There are many counts of this clonotype. The chain links TRBV5-6 to TRBJ2-3; 8 nucleotides line up with TRBD1. The CDR3 length is 18 residues. Germline assignment: CDR1 SGHDT and CDR2 YYEEEE. With V trimmed by 2 bases and J by 7 bases, 18 bases remained unmatched. CDR3 residues: CASSLGQGGLRLGHTQYF. The CDR3 nucleotides read TGTGCCAGCAGCTTAGGACAGGGTGGACTCCGTTTGGGACATACGCAGTATTTT.

This clonotype was detected ten times or more. The rearrangement uses TRBV7-2 and TRBJ2-2; tentative D call: TRBD1 (5 bases). Germline CDR1 reads SGHTA; CDR2 reads FQGNSA. V was cut by 1 base and J by 4 bases, with 10 bases left in between. The length of the CDR3 is 15 residues. CDR3 sequence (DNA): TGTGCCAGCAGCTTAGAGGCAGGGTCCACCGGGGAGCTGTTTTTT. Protein product: CASSLEAGSTGELFF.

This clonotype was counted ten times or more. This chain joins TRBV5-1 and TRBJ1-4; weak D call: TRBD1 (5 bases). The CDR3 runs to 17 residues. Germline lookup yields CDR1 SGHRS and CDR2 YFSETQ. V was shortened by 1 base and J by 7 bases, with 20 bases between the two germline ends. The CDR3 DNA follows: TGCGCCAGCAGCTTGAGTTCAGGGTTGCCGACGGGTGAAAAACTGTTTTTT. This encodes CASSLSSGLPTGEKLFF.

Ten or more counts support this clonotype. This CDR3 is CASSSNRGHRVEQYF. CDR3 bases: TGTGCCAGCAGTTCCAACAGGGGACATCGAGTCGAGCAGTACTTC. This sequence joins TRBV27 and TRBJ2-7, with 7 bases lining up with TRBD1. Losses at the gene ends were 4 bases for V and 6 bases for J; bases not matched to a gene: 12. CDR1 is MNHEY, CDR2 SMNVEV, per germline (reference sequence). CDR3 length: 15 amino acids.

At least ten counts were recorded for this clonotype. CDR3 bases: TGTGCCAGCAGCTTATCGGGACAGGGTCACAATGAGCAGTTCTTC. Translating gives CASSLSGQGHNEQFF. J is TRBJ2-1 and V is TRBV13, with TRBD1 matching over 9 bases. The CDR3 sequence is 15 residues long. In germline, CDR1 is PRHDT, CDR2 FYEKMQ (reference sequence). V shed 2 bases and J 5 bases; nucleotides not matched to a gene: 4.

This chain uses TRBV7-2 with TRBJ1-2, with TRBD1 as a possible D gene (5 bases). Trimming cost V 0 bases and J 8 bases, with 16 bases left between them. The V gene's germline CDR1 is SGHTA and CDR2 FQGNSA. This CDR3 contains 15 residues. The CDR3 spells CASSLAIPAQGGYTF. DNA of the CDR3: TGTGCCAGCAGCTTAGCGATTCCAGCCCAGGGCGGCTACACCTTC. Full variable domain (rest looked up from reference TRBV7-2 and TRBJ1-2): GAGVSQSPSNKVTEKGKDVELRCDPISGHTALYWYRQSLGQGLEFLIYFQGNSAPDKSGLPSDRFSAERTGGSVSTLTIQRTQQEDSAVYLCASSLAIPAQGGYTFGSGTRLTVV.

This clonotype occurred many times. The rearrangement joins TRBV29-1 to TRBJ2-2; tentative D call: TRBD1 (6 bases). The V gene lost 6 bases and the J gene lost 1 base, with 12 bases spanning the gap. The CDR3 contains 14 residues. Germline loops: CDR1 SQVTM, CDR2 ANQGSEA. The CDR3 DNA reads TGCAGCGTGTCAGGGGCTGGGAACACCGGGGAGCTGTTTTTT. Its translation: CSVSGAGNTGELFF.

Regarding this clonotype: At one boundary the junction diverges from the germline segment, which might be a read error. V gene TRBV29-1 combines with J gene TRBJ2-3; 7 bases match TRBD2. The germline V gene has CDR1 SQVTM and CDR2 ANQGSEA. The CDR3 contains 14 residues. DNA of the CDR3: TGCAGCTCCCAAGACAGCGGGAAAAAAGATATGCAGTATTTT. Encoded protein: CSSQDSGKKDMQYF.

To note about this clonotype: A much larger clone lies one base from this, so it may be a read error. The chain employs TRBV5-1 and TRBJ1-1; 7 positions match TRBD1. The germline CDR1 and CDR2 sequences are SGHRS and YFSETQ. The CDR3 runs 14 residues. The CDR3 is CASSSGQLNAEAFF. As DNA, the CDR3 is TGCGCCAGCAGCTCGGGACAGTTGAACGCTGAAGCTTTCTTT. The full variable domain, rest sourced from reference TRBV5-1 and TRBJ1-1, is KAGVTQTPRYLIKTRGQQVTLSCSPISGHRSVSWYQQTPGQGLQFLFEYFSETQRNKGNFPGRFSGRQFSNSRSEMNVSTLELGDSALYLCASSSGQLNAEAFFGQGTRLTVV.

The sample holds many counts of this clonotype. The V call is TRBV28, the J call TRBJ2-7; TRBD1 matches at 11 bases. From germline, CDR1 is MDHEN and CDR2 SYDVKM. The CDR3 totals 13 residues. After removal of 10 bases from V and 4 bases from J, the junction contained 6 bases not matched to a gene. DNA for the CDR3: TGTGCCACCCAGCGGGACAGGGGGTACGAGCAGTACTTC. It yields the protein CATQRDRGYEQYF. Variable domain in full (rest from reference TRBV28 and TRBJ2-7): DVKVTQSSRYLVKRTGEKVFLECVQDMDHENMFWYRQDPGLGLRLIYFSYDVKMKEKGDIPEGYSVSREKKERFSLILESASTNQTSMYLCATQRDRGYEQYFGPGTRLTVT.

This clonotype is a singleton in its sample. The chain couples TRBV28 to TRBJ2-7; 13 bases are shared with TRBD2. In germline, CDR1 is MDHEN, CDR2 SYDVKM. The CDR3 is 18 residues long. The junction had 13 bases not matched to a gene; V was cut back by 4 bases and J by 4 bases. The CDR3 region is CASSSRTSGGATSYEQYF. The CDR3 DNA follows: TGTGCCAGCAGTTCCCGGACTAGCGGGGGAGCGACATCGTACGAGCAGTACTTC.

There are many counts of this clonotype. This chain joins TRBV2 and TRBJ2-3; perhaps TRBD2 as D (6 bases). The V gene's germline CDR1 is SNHLY and CDR2 FYNNEI. CDR3 length equals 13 residues. V was cut by 6 bases and J by 6 bases, with 13 bases left in between. As DNA, the CDR3 is TGTGCCAGCAGCGGGGGAACGGGGGATACGCAGTATTTT. Its translation: CASSGGTGDTQYF.

This clonotype was counted between two and nine times. This sequence joins TRBV5-1 and TRBJ2-1; 11 nucleotides agree with TRBD2. V dropped 1 base and J dropped 4; count of bases not matched to a gene: 10. The CDR3 is 18 residues long. Per the germline V gene, CDR1 is SGHRS and CDR2 is YFSETQ. The chain's CDR3 is CASSLFGTSGLNYNEQFF. CDR3 coding DNA: TGCGCCAGCAGCTTGTTTGGGACTAGCGGTCTGAATTACAATGAGCAGTTCTTC.

This clonotype was seen at least ten times. This chain connects TRBV28 to TRBJ2-5; a possible D gene is TRBD2 (5 bases). V was pared by 6 bases and J by 4 bases, with 12 bases between. Germline CDR1 MDHEN, CDR2 SYDVKM. CDR3 size: 13 residues. Here the CDR3 reads CASSLGVLETQYF. The CDR3 nucleotides read TGTGCCAGCAGCCTCGGGGTACTAGAGACCCAGTACTTC. Full variable domain (outside the CDR3, taken from reference TRBV28 and TRBJ2-5): DVKVTQSSRYLVKRTGEKVFLECVQDMDHENMFWYRQDPGLGLRLIYFSYDVKMKEKGDIPEGYSVSREKKERFSLILESASTNQTSMYLCASSLGVLETQYFGPGTRLLVL.

A note on this clonotype: This may be a read error, as it is one base from a much larger clone. CDR3 DNA: TGCGCCAGCAGCCAAGATCCGTCTCGGTCATTGGCTTTCTTT. This encodes CASSQDPSRSLAFF. The chain links TRBV4-1 to TRBJ1-1; D is ambiguous. Germline assignment: CDR1 MGHRA and CDR2 YSYEKL. This CDR3 is built from 14 residues. Trimming took off 0 bases at V and 11 bases at J, with 16 bases between the two ends.

In its sample, this clonotype was seen many times. V gene TRBV10-3 combines with J gene TRBJ2-7; 9 bases align to TRBD1. The ends lost 8 bases at V and 2 bases at J; junction bases unmatched: 16. The germline V gene encodes CDR1 ENHRY and CDR2 SYGVKD. The CDR3 loop spans 17 amino acids. CDR3 loop: CAIGSETGTGRPYEQYF. CDR3 nucleotide sequence: TGTGCCATCGGTTCCGAAACAGGGACAGGGAGACCCTACGAGCAGTACTTC.

The table lists this clonotype with many counts. J is TRBJ2-1 and V is TRBV5-1; D is unresolved. Deletions cut 0 bases from V and 4 bases from J, with 11 bases between. The CDR3 consists of 15 residues. CDR1 and CDR2 from the germline V gene are SGHRS and YFSETQ. This CDR3 reads CASSLESPPYNEQFF. For the CDR3, the DNA is TGCGCCAGCAGCTTGGAATCACCTCCTTACAATGAGCAGTTCTTC.

This clonotype was seen at least ten times. The chain employs TRBV6-1 and TRBJ2-5; 7 positions match TRBD2. V was pared by 5 bases and J by 2 bases, with 11 bases of the junction left unmatched. Germline V CDR1 and CDR2: MNHNS, SASEGT. CDR3 length: 16 amino acids. The CDR3 is CASSMGGSGWQETQYF. CDR3 DNA sequence: TGTGCCAGCAGTATGGGGGGGTCAGGGTGGCAAGAGACCCAGTACTTC.

This clonotype has ten or more counts. This chain joins TRBV6-1 and TRBJ2-2; D is uncertain. Germline CDR1 reads MNHNS; CDR2 reads SASEGT. This CDR3 comprises 13 residues. With 6 bases removed from V and 4 bases from J, the gap between germline ends came to 9 bases. CDR3 region: CASRSASTGELFF. The DNA of the CDR3 is TGTGCCAGCAGGTCGGCGTCCACCGGGGAGCTGTTTTTT.